The clone carrying this TCR beta chain was observed a few times. These data are taken from a study of blood T cell repertoires in COVID-19. At the level of the study: Researchers got acute and convalescent COVID-19 samples from the United States, Italy and Spain. T cells, B-cell-depleted T cells, or PBMCs supplied cDNA or gDNA.

Recruited during active infection, patients (from Seattle) were subsequently followed longitudinally. V lost 1 base and J lost 4; bases outside the gene matches: 15. Germline assignment: CDR1 MDHEN and CDR2 SYDVKM. The CDR3 runs 19 residues. Authors' analysis steps: Amplifying reference gene primers gave estimates of nucleated cell counts. TCRdb's copy holds only in-frame clones and misses some; the assay was immunoSEQ multiplex PCR. The DNA was the basis for D and trimming; V, J and clone size are from that table. Of 150,000 to 200,000 clones in the sample, roughly four fifths were seen once. Input material: peripheral blood. This sequence joins TRBV28 and TRBJ2-7, with TRBD2 identical over 11 bases. This TCR was recovered from a woman aged 80 or over with COVID-19, enrolled during active disease. CDR3 nucleotide sequence: TGTGCCAGCAGTTTATCCGGGGGGGCTACTAGCGGGAGACTGTACGAGCAGTACTTC. This gives the protein CASSLSGGATSGRLYEQYF.